This T cell receptor beta chain was captured by sequencing in a study of relationships among human T cell subsets (dated 2010 in TCRdb). Study-wide context: Eight distinct blood T cell populations were sequenced: pan T, CD8 cytotoxic, regulatory, Th1, Th2, naive plus transitional, activated and memory cells. Overall study results and their limits: Over 50% of CD8+ cytotoxic sequences were found to belong to clones with over 100 reads, whereas few such clones were observed in the regulatory and Th2 subsets. The considerable overlap in CDR3s among Th1, Th2 and regulatory T cells was taken as suggesting that cell fate choices are stochastic. The bead-based sorting could not exclude a CD4+CD8+ double-positive population. V, D and J usage, CDR3 length and N-nucleotide additions showed no statistically significant differences among the seven subsets.

From the cysteine through the phenylalanine, the CDR3 covers 11 amino acids. Kept here is only the CDR3 DNA, which spans 33 bases and is read in frame from base 1. Reading the germline V gene gives CDR1 MDHEN and CDR2 SYDVKM. The junction shows trimming of 6 bases on V and 12 bases on J, plus 12 bases between the germline ends. Th1 cells were collected as the CD4+CD25-CD294- flow-through after CD25, CD56 and CD294 bead selections. Miltenyi superparamagnetic beads coated with subset-specific monoclonal antibodies were used to isolate the T cell subsets. Every T cell population was isolated from peripheral blood. Mononuclear cells were obtained from whole blood by Ficoll separation, and monocytes were then depleted with anti-CD14 microbeads. The isolated cell populations were resuspended in RNAprotect reagent immediately. Library preparation employed multiplex PCR. Sequencer: 454 GS FLX. TCR alpha and beta CDR3 regions were amplified from mRNA by semiquantitative ARM-PCR. In ARM-PCR, tagged nested gene-specific primers were used first, and communal superprimers then performed exponential amplification. Before the second amplification round was performed on first-round PCR products, the nested primers were removed by exonuclease. Sequencing of the amplicons was performed on the 454 platform, which allows millions of DNA fragments to be sequenced rapidly without cloning bias. A read counted as effective if the read could be mapped to both V and J germline segments. The source study handled its data this way. IRmap, which uses pyromap, a Smith-Waterman modification adapted to 454 sequencing errors, was used to assign reads to germline V, D and J segments. Cutoffs set at the 99th percentile of alignment scores from simulated random sequences were applied to filter D-beta assignments. CDR3 was defined as the amino acids lying between the conserved V-segment Y[YFLI]C motif and the J-segment [FW]GXGT motif. Repertoire diversity was estimated with a compound Poisson process model previously applied to large-scale EST data. A procedure for detecting cross-contamination was used to argue that the shared CDR3s did not come from sample contamination. TCRdb's own reprocessing of the public reads used fastp at Q25 and MiXCR and kept productive beta chains. Under each unique CDR3 protein, matching rows form one entry showing the most common genes and DNA. These V and J calls rely on TCRdb rather than the paper's analysis. Here the sample has more than 10,000 distinct CDR3 sequences; 67% occur a single time. The ten largest clonotypes hold approximately 30% of the sample.

With respect to this clonotype: Its target antigen remains unknown. No base quality information exists; no much larger clone differs at one position.

The chain links TRBV28 with TRBJ2-1; tentative D gene TRBD1, with 5 bases matching. This TCR was recovered from a man aged 40-55 years in good health. Sequenced input: CD4+ Th1 cells sorted from blood. What this sample's cell subset or site label stands for: CD4+CD25-CD294- T helper 1 cells. The nucleotide sequence is given as TGTGCCAGCAGGACACAGGAATCGCAGTTCTTC. Translated, it reads CASRTQESQFF.